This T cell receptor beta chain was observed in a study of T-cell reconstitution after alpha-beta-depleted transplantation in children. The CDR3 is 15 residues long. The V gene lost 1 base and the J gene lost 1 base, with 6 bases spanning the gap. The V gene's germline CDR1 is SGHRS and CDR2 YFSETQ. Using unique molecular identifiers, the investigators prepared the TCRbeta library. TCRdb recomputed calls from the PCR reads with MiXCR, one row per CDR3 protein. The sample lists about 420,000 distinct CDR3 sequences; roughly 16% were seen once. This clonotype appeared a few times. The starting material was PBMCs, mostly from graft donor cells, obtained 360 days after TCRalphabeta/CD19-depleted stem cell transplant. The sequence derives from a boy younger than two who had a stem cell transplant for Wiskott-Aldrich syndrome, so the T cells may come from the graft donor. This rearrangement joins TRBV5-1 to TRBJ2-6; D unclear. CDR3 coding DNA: TGCGCCAGCAGCTTGACTCAGTCTGGGGCCAACGTCCTGACTTTC. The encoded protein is CASSLTQSGANVLTF.